This T cell receptor beta chain emerged from a study of cytotoxic CD8 clonotypes in ibrutinib-treated CLL. The CDR3 consists of 15 residues. In germline, CDR1 is MNHNY, CDR2 SVGAGI (reference sequence). V lost 2 bases to trimming and J lost 10 bases; unmatched junction nucleotides: 7. TCRdb's copy holds only in-frame clones and misses some; the assay was immunoSEQ multiplex PCR. The sample lists about 160,000 clones, 84% occurring once. Sequenced material: PBMCs, taken after 24 months of ibrutinib treatment. The TCR was taken from a human donor with chronic lymphocytic leukemia. The chain couples TRBV6-6 to TRBJ1-6, with 8 bases that match TRBD1. The CDR3 DNA reads as TGTGCCAGCAGTTACACCAGACAGGGGCGCTCACCCCTCCACTTT. Translating gives CASSYTRQGRSPLHF.